This is a list of T cell receptor beta chains from one sample in a study of monozygotic twins with inflammatory bowel disease. Using the 5' RACE reads, TCRdb records one entry per CDR3 protein without DNA. The repertoire shows around 230,000 distinct CDR3 sequences; the top ten hold approximately 1.5%. The sample taken for sequencing was blood. The receptors shown here come from a human donor with ulcerative colitis or Crohn's disease, or a healthy co-twin of an affected twin (not recorded which). CDR3s include the opening cysteine and the closing phenylalanine or tryptophan.

j_call v_call cdr3_aa
TRBJ1-2 TRBV7-8 CASSFLDRDYGYTF
TRBJ1-1 TRBV15 CATSRAGIDTEAFF
TRBJ1-4 TRBV20-1 CSASPGGRTNEKLFF
TRBJ2-1 TRBV5-6 CASSLARRGSYNEQFF
TRBJ1-2 TRBV5-4 CASSLGQKATYGYTF
TRBJ2-7 TRBV20-1 CSARGVQASFHEQYF
TRBJ2-3 TRBV6-5 CASSLSREGTQYF
TRBJ2-1 TRBV18 CASSPSRDTGYNEQFF
TRBJ2-5 TRBV15 CATSSVGQTETQYF
TRBJ1-5 TRBV20-1 CSAYTNRDQPQHF
TRBJ2-2 TRBV5-1 CASSLAPGTIVGELFF